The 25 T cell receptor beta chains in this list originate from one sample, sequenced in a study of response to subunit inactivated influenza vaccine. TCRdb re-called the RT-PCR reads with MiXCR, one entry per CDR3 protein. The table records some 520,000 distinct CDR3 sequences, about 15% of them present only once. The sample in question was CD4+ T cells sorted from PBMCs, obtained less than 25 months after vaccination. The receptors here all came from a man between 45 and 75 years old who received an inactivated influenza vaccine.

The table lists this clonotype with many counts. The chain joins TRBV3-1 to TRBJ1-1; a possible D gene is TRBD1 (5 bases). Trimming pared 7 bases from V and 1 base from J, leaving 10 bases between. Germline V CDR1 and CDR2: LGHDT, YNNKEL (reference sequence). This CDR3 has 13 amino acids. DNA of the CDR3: TGTGCCAGCACCCGGACATCGAACACTGAAGCTTTCTTT. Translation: CASTRTSNTEAFF.

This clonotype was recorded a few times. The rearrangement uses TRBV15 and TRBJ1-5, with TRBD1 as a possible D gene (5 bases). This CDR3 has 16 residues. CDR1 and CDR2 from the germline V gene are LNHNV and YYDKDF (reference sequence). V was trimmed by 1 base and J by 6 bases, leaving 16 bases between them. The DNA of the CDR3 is TGTGCCACCAGCAGAGGGGGCGGGGGGATGCGTCAGCCCCAGCATTTT. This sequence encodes CATSRGGGGMRQPQHF.

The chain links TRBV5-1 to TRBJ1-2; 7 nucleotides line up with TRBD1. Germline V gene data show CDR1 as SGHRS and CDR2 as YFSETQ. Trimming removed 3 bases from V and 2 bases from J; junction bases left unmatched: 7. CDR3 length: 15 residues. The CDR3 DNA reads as TGCGCCAGCAGCTCACCGGACAGGCCCAACTATGGCTACACCTTC. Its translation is CASSSPDRPNYGYTF.

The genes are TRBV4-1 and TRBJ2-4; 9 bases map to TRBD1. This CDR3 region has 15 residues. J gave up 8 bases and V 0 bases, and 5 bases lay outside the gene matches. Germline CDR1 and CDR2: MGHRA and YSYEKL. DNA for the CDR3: TGCGCCAGCAGCCAAGATGGGACAGGGTTCGACATTCAGTACTTC. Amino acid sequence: CASSQDGTGFDIQYF.

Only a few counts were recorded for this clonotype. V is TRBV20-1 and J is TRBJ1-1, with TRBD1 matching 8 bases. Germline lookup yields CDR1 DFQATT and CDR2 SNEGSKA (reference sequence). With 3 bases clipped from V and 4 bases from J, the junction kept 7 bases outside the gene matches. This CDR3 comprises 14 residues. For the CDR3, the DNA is TGCAGTGCTAGCCGGGGACAGGTGAGCACTGAAGCTTTCTTT. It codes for CSASRGQVSTEAFF.

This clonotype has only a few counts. The CDR3 DNA follows: TGTGCCAGCAGTATTAGGGTGGAAAATAGCTACGAGCAGTACTTC. Its translation is CASSIRVENSYEQYF. The chain carries TRBV6-1 and TRBJ2-7; no clear D. The CDR3 consists of 15 residues. Germline V lookup: CDR1 MNHNS, CDR2 SASEGT. V was cut by 5 bases and J by 3 bases, with 17 bases left in between.

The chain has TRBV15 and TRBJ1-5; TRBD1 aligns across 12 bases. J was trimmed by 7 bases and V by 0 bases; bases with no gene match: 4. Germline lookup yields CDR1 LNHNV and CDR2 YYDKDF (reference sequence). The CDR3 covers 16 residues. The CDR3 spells CATSRDKGQGAQPQHF. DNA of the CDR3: TGTGCCACCAGCAGAGATAAGGGACAGGGGGCCCAGCCCCAGCATTTT.

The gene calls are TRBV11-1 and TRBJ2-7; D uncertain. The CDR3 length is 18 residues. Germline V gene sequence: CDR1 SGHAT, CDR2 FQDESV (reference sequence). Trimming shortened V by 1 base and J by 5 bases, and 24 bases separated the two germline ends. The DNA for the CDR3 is TGTGCCAGCAGCTTAGGGTTAGGAGTGGGGATGAACCTCAACGAGCAGTACTTC. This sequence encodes CASSLGLGVGMNLNEQYF.

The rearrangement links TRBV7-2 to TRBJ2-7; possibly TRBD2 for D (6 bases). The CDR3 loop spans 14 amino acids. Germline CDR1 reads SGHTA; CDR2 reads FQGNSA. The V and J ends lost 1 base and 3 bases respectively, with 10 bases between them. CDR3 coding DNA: TGTGCCAGCAGCTTAGATGGCGGGGTCTACGAGCAGTACTTC. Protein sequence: CASSLDGGVYEQYF.

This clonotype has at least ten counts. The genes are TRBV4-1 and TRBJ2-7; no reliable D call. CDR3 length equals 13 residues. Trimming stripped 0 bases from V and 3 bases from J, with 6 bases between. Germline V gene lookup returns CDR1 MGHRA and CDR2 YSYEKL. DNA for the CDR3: TGCGCCAGCAGCCAAGAACCGGTCTACGAGCAGTACTTC. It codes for CASSQEPVYEQYF.

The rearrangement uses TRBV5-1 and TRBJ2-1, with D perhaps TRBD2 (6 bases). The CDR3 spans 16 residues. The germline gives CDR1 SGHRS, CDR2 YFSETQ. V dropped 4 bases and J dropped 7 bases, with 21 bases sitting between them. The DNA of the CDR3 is TGCGCCAGCAGCCCTATAGCGGTTATCGGTTCGAATGAGCAGTTCTTC. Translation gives CASSPIAVIGSNEQFF.

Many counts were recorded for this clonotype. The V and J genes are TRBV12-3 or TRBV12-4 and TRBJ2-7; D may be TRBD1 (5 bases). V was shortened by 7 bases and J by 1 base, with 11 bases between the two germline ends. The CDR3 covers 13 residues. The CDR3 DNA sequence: TGTGCCAGCACTAGGGCAGGGTCCTACGAGCAGTACTTC. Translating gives CASTRAGSYEQYF.

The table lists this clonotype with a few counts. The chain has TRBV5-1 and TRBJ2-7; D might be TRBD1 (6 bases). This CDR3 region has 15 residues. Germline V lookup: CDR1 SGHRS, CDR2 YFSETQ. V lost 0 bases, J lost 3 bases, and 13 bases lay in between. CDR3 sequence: CASSLGQVLFYEQYF. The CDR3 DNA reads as TGCGCCAGCAGCTTGGGACAGGTTTTATTCTACGAGCAGTACTTC.

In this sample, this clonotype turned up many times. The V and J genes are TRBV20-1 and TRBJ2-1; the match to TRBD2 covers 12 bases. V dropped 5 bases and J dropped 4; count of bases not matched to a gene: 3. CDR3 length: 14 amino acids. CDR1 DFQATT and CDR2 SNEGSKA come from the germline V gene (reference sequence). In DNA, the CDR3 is TGCAGTGCTTCGACTAGCGGGAGTTACAATGAGCAGTTCTTC. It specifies CSASTSGSYNEQFF.

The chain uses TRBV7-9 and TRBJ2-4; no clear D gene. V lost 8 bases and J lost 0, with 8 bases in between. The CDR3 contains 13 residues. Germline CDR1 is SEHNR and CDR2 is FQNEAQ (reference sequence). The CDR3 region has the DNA TGTGCCAGCGCCGGGCTAGCCAAAAACATTCAGTACTTC. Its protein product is CASAGLAKNIQYF.

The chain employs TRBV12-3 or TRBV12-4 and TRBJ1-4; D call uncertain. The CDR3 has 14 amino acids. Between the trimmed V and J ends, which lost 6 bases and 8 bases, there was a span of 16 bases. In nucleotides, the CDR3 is TGTGCCAGCAGCCCCCTCGGCTTCTCCGAAAAACTGTTTTTT. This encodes CASSPLGFSEKLFF.

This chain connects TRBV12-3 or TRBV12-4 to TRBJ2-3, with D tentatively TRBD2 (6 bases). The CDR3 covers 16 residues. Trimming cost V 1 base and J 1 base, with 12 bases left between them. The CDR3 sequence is CASSLDRGLRTDTQYF. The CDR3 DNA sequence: TGTGCCAGCAGTTTAGATCGTGGACTACGCACAGATACGCAGTATTTT.

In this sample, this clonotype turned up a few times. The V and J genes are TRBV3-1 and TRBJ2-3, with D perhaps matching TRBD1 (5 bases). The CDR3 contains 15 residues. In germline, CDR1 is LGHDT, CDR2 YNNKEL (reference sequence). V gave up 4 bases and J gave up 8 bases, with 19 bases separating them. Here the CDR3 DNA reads TGTGCCAGCAGCCCCAGATACCCAGGGTACGGTACGCAGTATTTT. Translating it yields CASSPRYPGYGTQYF.

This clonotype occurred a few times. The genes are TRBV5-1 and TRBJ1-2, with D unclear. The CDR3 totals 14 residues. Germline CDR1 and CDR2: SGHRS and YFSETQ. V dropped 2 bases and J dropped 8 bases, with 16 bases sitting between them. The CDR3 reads CASSFPTPQGGYTF. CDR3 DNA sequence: TGCGCCAGCAGCTTTCCGACACCCCAAGGGGGCTACACCTTC.

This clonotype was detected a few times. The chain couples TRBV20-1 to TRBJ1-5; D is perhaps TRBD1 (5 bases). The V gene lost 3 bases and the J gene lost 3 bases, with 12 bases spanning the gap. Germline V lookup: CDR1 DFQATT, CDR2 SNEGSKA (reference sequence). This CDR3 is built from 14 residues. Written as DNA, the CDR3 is TGCAGTGCTAGTTTGGGACCCATCAATCAGCCCCAGCATTTT. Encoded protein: CSASLGPINQPQHF.

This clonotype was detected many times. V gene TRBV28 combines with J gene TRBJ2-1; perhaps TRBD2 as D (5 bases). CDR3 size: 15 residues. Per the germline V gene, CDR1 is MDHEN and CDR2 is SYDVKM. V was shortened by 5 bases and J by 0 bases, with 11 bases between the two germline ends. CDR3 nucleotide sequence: TGTGCCAGCAGTCGAAGGGAGATCTCCTACAATGAGCAGTTCTTC. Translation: CASSRREISYNEQFF.

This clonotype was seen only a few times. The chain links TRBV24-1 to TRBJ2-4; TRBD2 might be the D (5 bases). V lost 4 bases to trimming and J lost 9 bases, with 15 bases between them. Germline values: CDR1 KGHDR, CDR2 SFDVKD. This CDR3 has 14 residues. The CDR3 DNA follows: TGTGCCACCAGTGACCATACCGGGGTCGGCATTCAGTACTTC. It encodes CATSDHTGVGIQYF.

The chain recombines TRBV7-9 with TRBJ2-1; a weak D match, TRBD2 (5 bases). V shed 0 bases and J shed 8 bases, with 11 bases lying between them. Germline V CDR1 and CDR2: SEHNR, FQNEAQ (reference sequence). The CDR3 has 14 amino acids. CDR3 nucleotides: TGTGCCAGCAGCTTAGCTCTGGCGGGCGATGAGCAGTTCTTC. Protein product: CASSLALAGDEQFF.

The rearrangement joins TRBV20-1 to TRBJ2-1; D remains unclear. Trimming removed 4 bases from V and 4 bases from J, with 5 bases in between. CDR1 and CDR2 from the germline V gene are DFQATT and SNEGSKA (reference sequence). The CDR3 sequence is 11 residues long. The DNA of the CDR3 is TGCAGTGCTAATGGTTACAATGAGCAGTTCTTC. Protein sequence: CSANGYNEQFF.

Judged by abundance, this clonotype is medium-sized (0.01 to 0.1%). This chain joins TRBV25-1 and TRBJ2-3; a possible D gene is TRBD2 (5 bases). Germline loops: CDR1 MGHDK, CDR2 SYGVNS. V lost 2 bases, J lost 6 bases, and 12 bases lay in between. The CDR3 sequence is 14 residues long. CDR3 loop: CASSEPGSGDTQYF. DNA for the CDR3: TGTGCCAGCAGTGAACCGGGGTCGGGGGATACGCAGTATTTT.